A selection of T cell receptor beta chains follows, all from one sample in a study of CD8 T cells in ankylosing spondylitis. TCRdb fed the 5' RACE reads into MiXCR, producing one record per CDR3 protein. The sample carries approximately 350,000 distinct CDR3 sequences, approximately 14% recorded once. Input material: blood, either unsorted or a sorted T cell fraction (not recorded which). These receptors were collected from a male donor with ankylosing spondylitis or in good health (not recorded which). Each CDR3 is given with its conserved first and last residue. The order of the fields is clone size, V gene, D gene, J gene, CDR3 protein, CDR3 DNA. A D gene is named only where the DNA matches it firmly. Part of the rows lack a size; the others show once, few, many or a class for expanded clones.

>few|TRBV21-1|NA|TRBJ1-3
CASSLEGRGEFAGNTIYF
TGTGCCAGCAGCCTCGAGGGGCGGGGAGAGTTTGCGGGAAACACCATATATTTT
>few|TRBV7-2|TRBD2|TRBJ2-3
CASSLGGRPTDTQYF
TGTGCCAGCAGCTTAGGCGGGAGGCCCACAGATACGCAGTATTTT
>NA|TRBV20-1|TRBD2|TRBJ2-2
CSACPEAGANTGELFF
TGCAGTGCTTGTCCTGAAGCGGGGGCGAACACCGGGGAGCTGTTTTTT
>NA|TRBV5-1|TRBD1|TRBJ2-7
CASSALISGQGLYEQYF
TGCGCCAGCAGCGCCCTCATATCCGGACAGGGGTTGTACGAGCAGTACTTC
>NA|TRBV6-1|NA|TRBJ2-7
CASSEKTAEQYF
TGTGCCAGCAGTGAAAAGACCGCCGAGCAGTACTTC
>few|TRBV7-9|TRBD2|TRBJ2-1
CASSLIESGRGEQFF
TGTGCCAGCAGCTTGATAGAGAGCGGGAGAGGTGAGCAGTTCTTC
>few|TRBV20-1|NA|TRBJ2-1
CSAGRDFYNEQFF
TGCAGTGCTGGGCGGGACTTCTACAATGAGCAGTTCTTC
>NA|TRBV4-2|NA|TRBJ2-2
CASSQAELATGELFF
TGTGCCAGCAGCCAAGCTGAACTAGCAACCGGGGAGCTGTTTTTT
>many|TRBV12-3/TRBV12-4|TRBD1|TRBJ2-3
CASSLAGQGATDTQYF
TGTGCCAGCAGTTTAGCGGGACAGGGGGCTACAGATACGCAGTATTTT
>NA|TRBV4-1|NA|TRBJ2-6
CASSQGGWGSGANVLTF
TGCGCCAGCAGCCAAGGGGGGTGGGGATCTGGGGCCAACGTCCTGACTTTC
>NA|TRBV20-1|TRBD1|TRBJ2-7
CSATGQGPTYEQYF
TGCAGTGCTACGGGACAGGGGCCCACCTACGAGCAGTACTTC
>few|TRBV20-1|NA|TRBJ2-7
CSARGLSYEQYF
TGCAGTGCTAGGGGACTCTCCTACGAGCAGTACTTC
>NA|TRBV5-1|NA|TRBJ2-3
CASSLMVGDADTQYF
TGCGCCAGCAGCTTGATGGTGGGAGATGCAGATACGCAGTATTTT
>few|TRBV9|NA|TRBJ1-2
CASSQGASPADYGYTF
TGTGCCAGCAGCCAAGGGGCTTCCCCCGCGGACTATGGCTACACCTTC
>NA|TRBV15|TRBD1|TRBJ2-7
CATSSYGQGSSYEQYF
TGTGCCACCAGCAGTTATGGACAGGGAAGTTCCTACGAGCAGTACTTC
>NA|TRBV7-8|NA|TRBJ2-1
CASRRGSYNEQFF
TGTGCCAGTAGGAGGGGCTCCTACAATGAGCAGTTCTTC
>many|TRBV5-6|NA|TRBJ1-1
CASTPGPGTEAFF
TGTGCCTCCACCCCGGGGCCGGGAACTGAAGCTTTCTTT
>many|TRBV29-1|NA|TRBJ1-2
CSVVLGRGDGYTF
TGCAGCGTTGTCCTCGGCAGGGGAGATGGCTACACCTTC
>NA|TRBV5-1|NA|TRBJ2-5
CASSFPVGNQETQYF
TGCGCCAGCAGCTTCCCGGTGGGAAACCAAGAGACCCAGTACTTC
>few|TRBV18|NA|TRBJ2-1
CASSPPEGSYNEQFF
TGTGCCAGCTCACCGCCGGAGGGATCCTACAATGAGCAGTTCTTC
>NA|TRBV7-2|TRBD2|TRBJ2-1
CASSLESGSSYNEQFF
TGTGCCAGCAGCTTAGAGAGCGGGAGCTCCTACAATGAGCAGTTCTTC
>NA|TRBV5-1|TRBD1|TRBJ2-1
CASSSRTGWGEQFF
TGCGCCAGCAGCTCGAGGACAGGCTGGGGGGAGCAGTTCTTC
>few|TRBV27|NA|TRBJ2-5
CASFSLGQQETQYF
TGTGCCAGCTTTAGTCTTGGACAGCAAGAGACCCAGTACTTC
>many|TRBV12-3/TRBV12-4|NA|TRBJ1-2
CASSLTGSSNYGYTF
TGTGCCAGCAGTTTAACGGGAAGTTCTAACTATGGCTACACCTTC
>few|TRBV20-1|NA|TRBJ2-7
CSAPVGSGLTYEQYF
TGCAGTGCCCCCGTTGGGAGCGGATTAACCTACGAGCAGTACTTC
>NA|TRBV6-2/TRBV6-3|TRBD1|TRBJ1-1
CATTPGQGVVGGTEAFF
TGTGCCACCACCCCCGGACAGGGGGTTGTCGGTGGCACTGAAGCTTTCTTT
>many|TRBV27|NA|TRBJ1-3
CASSLSRGIGNTIYF
TGTGCCAGCAGTTTATCGAGAGGGATCGGAAACACCATATATTTT
>few|TRBV12-3/TRBV12-4|NA|TRBJ2-1
CASTRGSNEQFF
TGTGCCAGCACTCGTGGGAGCAATGAGCAGTTCTTC
>few|TRBV7-8|TRBD1|TRBJ2-7
CASSRLSGTGDSYEQYF
TGTGCCAGCAGCCGACTATCCGGGACAGGGGACTCCTACGAGCAGTACTTC
>NA|TRBV5-1|NA|TRBJ2-7
CASSRQASGSYEQYF
TGCGCCAGCAGCCGACAGGCTAGCGGATCCTACGAGCAGTACTTC
>few|TRBV3-1|NA|TRBJ2-3
CASSQEIGITQYF
TGTGCCAGCAGCCAAGAGATAGGCATTACGCAGTATTTT
>few|TRBV15|NA|TRBJ2-2
CATSRGASNTGELFF
TGTGCCACCAGCCGCGGGGCCTCGAACACCGGGGAGCTGTTTTTT
>few|TRBV5-1|NA|TRBJ2-3
CASSSGGARTDTQYF
TGCGCCAGCAGCTCGGGGGGCGCTCGGACAGATACGCAGTATTTT
>NA|TRBV20-1|NA|TRBJ1-1
CSARGPHGTEAFF
TGCAGTGCTAGAGGACCGCATGGCACTGAAGCTTTCTTT
>few|TRBV11-2|NA|TRBJ2-5
CASSFEGQTTTQYF
TGTGCCAGCAGCTTCGAAGGACAGACCACGACCCAGTACTTC
>NA|TRBV27|NA|TRBJ2-1
CASSLSFRYNEQFF
TGTGCCAGCAGTTTATCGTTCAGATACAATGAGCAGTTCTTC
>few|TRBV7-9|NA|TRBJ1-1
CASSLRPWDTEAFF
TGTGCCAGCAGCTTAAGACCGTGGGACACTGAAGCTTTCTTT
>NA|TRBV3-1|NA|TRBJ1-1
CASSQGAGGASSEAFF
TGTGCCAGCAGCCAGGGGGCCGGGGGGGCGAGTTCTGAAGCTTTCTTT
>few|TRBV20-1|TRBD2|TRBJ2-3
CSARDYRGGQPSAQYF
TGCAGTGCTAGAGATTATCGCGGGGGGCAACCGTCCGCGCAGTATTTT
>NA|TRBV11-3|NA|TRBJ2-6
CASSLVRTASGANVLTF
TGTGCCAGCAGCTTAGTGAGGACAGCCTCTGGGGCCAACGTCCTGACTTTC
>few|TRBV3-1|NA|TRBJ1-1
CASSQDVRGTEAFF
TGTGCCAGCAGCCAAGATGTCCGCGGTACTGAAGCTTTCTTT
>NA|TRBV10-1|TRBD2|TRBJ2-1
CASSESLAGVNEQFF
TGCGCCAGCAGTGAGAGTCTAGCGGGCGTCAATGAGCAGTTCTTC